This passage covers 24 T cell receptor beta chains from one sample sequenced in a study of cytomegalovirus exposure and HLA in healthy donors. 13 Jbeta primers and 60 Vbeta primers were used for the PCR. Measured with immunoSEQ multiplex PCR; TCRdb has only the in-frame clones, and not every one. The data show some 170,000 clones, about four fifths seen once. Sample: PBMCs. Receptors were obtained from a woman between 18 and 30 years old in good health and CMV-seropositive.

CDR3 protein: CSVLGLEAFF. CDR3 DNA sequence: TGCAGCGTCTTGGGGCTGGAAGCTTTCTTT. The chain joins TRBV29-1 to TRBJ1-1, with TRBD1 as a possible D gene (5 bases). Germline V gene sequence: CDR1 SQVTM, CDR2 ANQGSEA. The V gene lost 6 bases and the J gene lost 8 bases, with 10 bases spanning the gap. The CDR3 totals 10 residues.

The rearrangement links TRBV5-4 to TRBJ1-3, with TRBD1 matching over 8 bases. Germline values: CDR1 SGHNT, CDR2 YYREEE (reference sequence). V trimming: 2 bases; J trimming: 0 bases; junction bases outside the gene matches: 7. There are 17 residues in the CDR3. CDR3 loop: CASSLSDRGFSGNTIYF. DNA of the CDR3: TGTGCCAGCAGCTTATCCGACAGGGGCTTCTCTGGAAACACCATATATTTT. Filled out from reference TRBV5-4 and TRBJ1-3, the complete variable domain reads ETGVTQSPTHLIKTRGQQVTLRCSSQSGHNTVSWYQQALGQGPQFIFQYYREEENGRGNFPPRFSGLQFPNYSSELNVNALELDDSALYLCASSLSDRGFSGNTIYFGEGSWLTVV.

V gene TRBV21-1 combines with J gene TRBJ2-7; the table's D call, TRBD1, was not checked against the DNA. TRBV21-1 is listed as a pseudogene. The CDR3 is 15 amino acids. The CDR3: CASSQGGKGSYEQYF. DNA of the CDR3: TGTGCCAGCAGCCAGGGGGGTAAGGGCTCCTACGAGCAGTACTTC.

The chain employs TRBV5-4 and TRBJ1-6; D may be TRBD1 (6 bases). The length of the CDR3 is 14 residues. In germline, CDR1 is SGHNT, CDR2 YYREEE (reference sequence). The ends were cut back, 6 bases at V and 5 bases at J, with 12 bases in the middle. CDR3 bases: TGTGCCAGCAACGCACAGGGTAATAATTCACCCCTCCACTTT. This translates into CASNAQGNNSPLHF.

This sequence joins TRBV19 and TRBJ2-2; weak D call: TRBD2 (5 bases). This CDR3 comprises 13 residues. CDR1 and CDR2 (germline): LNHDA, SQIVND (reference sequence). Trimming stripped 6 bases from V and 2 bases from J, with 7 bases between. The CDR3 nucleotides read TGTGCCAGTAGCAGGACTAACACCGGGGAGCTGTTTTTT. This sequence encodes CASSRTNTGELFF. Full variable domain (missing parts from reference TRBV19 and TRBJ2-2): DGGITQSPKYLFRKEGQNVTLSCEQNLNHDAMYWYRQDPGQGLRLIYYSQIVNDFQKGDIAEGYSVSREKKESFPLTVTSAQKNPTAFYLCASSRTNTGELFFGEGSRLTVL.

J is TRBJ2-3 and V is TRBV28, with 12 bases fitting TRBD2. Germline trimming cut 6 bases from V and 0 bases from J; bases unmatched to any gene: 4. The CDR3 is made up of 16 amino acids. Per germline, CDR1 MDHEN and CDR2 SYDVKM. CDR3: CASSRGLAGSTDTQYF. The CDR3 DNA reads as TGTGCCAGCAGCCGAGGACTAGCGGGGAGCACAGATACGCAGTATTTT.

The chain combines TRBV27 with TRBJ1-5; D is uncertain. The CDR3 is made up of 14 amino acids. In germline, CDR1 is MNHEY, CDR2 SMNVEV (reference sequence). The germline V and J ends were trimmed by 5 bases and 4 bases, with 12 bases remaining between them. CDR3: CASSPAGVNQPQHF. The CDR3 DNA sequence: TGTGCCAGCAGTCCGGCGGGAGTAAATCAGCCCCAGCATTTT.

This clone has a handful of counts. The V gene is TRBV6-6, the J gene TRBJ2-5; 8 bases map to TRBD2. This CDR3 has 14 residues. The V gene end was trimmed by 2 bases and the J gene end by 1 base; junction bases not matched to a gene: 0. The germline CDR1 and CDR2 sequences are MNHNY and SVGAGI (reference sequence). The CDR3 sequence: CASSYRGGQETQYF. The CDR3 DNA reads TGTGCCAGCAGTTACCGGGGGGGCCAAGAGACCCAGTACTTC.

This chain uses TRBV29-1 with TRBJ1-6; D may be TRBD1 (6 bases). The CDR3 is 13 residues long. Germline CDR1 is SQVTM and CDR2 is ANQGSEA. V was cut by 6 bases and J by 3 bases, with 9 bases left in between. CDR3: CSVFRGYNSPLHF. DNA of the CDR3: TGCAGCGTCTTCAGGGGCTATAATTCACCCCTCCACTTT.

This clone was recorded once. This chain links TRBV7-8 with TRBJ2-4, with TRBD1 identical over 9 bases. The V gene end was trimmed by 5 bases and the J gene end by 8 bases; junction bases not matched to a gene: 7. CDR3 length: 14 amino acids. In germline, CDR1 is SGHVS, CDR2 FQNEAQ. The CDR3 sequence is CASSHPGQGDIQYF. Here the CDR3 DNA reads TGTGCCAGCAGCCATCCGGGACAGGGCGACATTCAGTACTTC.

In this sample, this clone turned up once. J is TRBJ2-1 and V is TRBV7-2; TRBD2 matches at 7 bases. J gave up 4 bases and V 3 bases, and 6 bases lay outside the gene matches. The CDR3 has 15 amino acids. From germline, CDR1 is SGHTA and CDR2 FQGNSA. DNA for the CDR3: TGTGCCAGCAGCTTCGGGGGGATGGGTTACAATGAGCAGTTCTTC. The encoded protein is CASSFGGMGYNEQFF.

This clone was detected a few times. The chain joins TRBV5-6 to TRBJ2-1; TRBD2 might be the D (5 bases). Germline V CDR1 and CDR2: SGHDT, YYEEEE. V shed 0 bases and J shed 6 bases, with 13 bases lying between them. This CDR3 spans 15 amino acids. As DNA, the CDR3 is TGTGCCAGCAGCTTGGTCGGACTTAACAGCAATGAGCAGTTCTTC. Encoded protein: CASSLVGLNSNEQFF.

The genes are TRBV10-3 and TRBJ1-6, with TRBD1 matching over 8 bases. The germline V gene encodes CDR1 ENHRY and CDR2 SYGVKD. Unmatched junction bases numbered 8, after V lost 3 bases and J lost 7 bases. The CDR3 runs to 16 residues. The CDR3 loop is CAISDGQGEWNSPLHF. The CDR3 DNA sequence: TGTGCCATCAGTGACGGACAGGGCGAGTGGAATTCACCCCTCCACTTT.

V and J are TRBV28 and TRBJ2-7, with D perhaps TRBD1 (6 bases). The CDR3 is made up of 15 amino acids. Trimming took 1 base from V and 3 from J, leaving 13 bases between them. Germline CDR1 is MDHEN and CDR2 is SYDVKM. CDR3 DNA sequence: TGTGCCAGCAGTTTATATTTGGGGGCGCGCTACGAGCAGTACTTC. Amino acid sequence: CASSLYLGARYEQYF.

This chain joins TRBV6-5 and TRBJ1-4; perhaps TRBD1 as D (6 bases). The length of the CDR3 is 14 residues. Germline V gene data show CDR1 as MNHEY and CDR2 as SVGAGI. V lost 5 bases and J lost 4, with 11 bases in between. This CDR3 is CASSRGGLNEKLFF. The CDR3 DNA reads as TGTGCCAGCAGTAGGGGGGGCCTTAATGAAAAACTGTTTTTT.

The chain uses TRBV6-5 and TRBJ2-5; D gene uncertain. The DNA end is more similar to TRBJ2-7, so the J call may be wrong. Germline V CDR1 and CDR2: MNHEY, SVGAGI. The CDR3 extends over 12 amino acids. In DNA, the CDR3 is TGTGCCAGCAGTGGGCCCGCCTACGAGCAGTACTTC. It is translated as CASSGPAYEQYF.

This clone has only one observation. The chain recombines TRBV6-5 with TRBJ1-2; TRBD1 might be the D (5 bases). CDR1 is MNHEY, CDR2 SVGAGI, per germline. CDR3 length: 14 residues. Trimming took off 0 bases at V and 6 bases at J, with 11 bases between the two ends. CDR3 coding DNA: TGTGCCAGCAGTTACTCGGGGGGATTGGATGGCTACACCTTC. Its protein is CASSYSGGLDGYTF.

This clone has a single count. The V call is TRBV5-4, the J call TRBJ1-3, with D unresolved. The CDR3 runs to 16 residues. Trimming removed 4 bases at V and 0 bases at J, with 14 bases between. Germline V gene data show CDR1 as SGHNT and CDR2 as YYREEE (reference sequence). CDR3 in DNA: TGTGCCAGCAGCCCCGGCGGGCCGAACTCTGGAAACACCATATATTTT. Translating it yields CASSPGGPNSGNTIYF.

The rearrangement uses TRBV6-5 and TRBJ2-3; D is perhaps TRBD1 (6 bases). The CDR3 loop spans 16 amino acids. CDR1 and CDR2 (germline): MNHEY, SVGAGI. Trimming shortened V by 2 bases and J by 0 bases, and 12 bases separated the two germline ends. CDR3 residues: CASSYQTGTSTDTQYF. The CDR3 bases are TGTGCCAGCAGTTACCAGACAGGCACCAGCACAGATACGCAGTATTTT.

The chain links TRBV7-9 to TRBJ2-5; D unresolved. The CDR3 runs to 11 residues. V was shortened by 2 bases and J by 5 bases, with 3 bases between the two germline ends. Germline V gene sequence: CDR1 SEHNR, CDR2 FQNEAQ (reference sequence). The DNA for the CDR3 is TGTGCCAGCAGCTTATCGGAGACCCAGTACTTC. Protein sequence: CASSLSETQYF.

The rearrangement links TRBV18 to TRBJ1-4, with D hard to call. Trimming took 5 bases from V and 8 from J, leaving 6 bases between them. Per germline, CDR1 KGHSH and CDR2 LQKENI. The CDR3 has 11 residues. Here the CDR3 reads CASSATEKLFF. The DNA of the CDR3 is TGTGCCAGCTCAGCGACAGAAAAACTGTTTTTT.

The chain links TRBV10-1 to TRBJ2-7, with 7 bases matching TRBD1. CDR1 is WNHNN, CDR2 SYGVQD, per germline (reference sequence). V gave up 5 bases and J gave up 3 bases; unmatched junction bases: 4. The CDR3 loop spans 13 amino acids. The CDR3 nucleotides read TGCGCCAGCAGTAGGGGGCAAATCTACGAGCAGTACTTC. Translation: CASSRGQIYEQYF.

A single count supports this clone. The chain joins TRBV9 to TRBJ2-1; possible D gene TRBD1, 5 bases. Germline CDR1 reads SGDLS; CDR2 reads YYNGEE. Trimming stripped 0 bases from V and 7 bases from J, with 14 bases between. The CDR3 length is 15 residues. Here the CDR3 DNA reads TGTGCCAGCAGCGTAGCTACGTCTGGACAAAATGAGCAGTTCTTC. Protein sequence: CASSVATSGQNEQFF.

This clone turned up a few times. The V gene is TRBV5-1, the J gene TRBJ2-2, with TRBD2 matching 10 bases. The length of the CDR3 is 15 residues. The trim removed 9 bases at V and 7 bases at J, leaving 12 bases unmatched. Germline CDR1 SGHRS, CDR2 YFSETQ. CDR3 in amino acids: CAMYQRGGMGGELFF. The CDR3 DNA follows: TGCGCCATGTATCAGCGGGGGGGAATGGGCGGGGAGCTGTTTTTT. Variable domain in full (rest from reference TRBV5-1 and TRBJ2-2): KAGVTQTPRYLIKTRGQQVTLSCSPISGHRSVSWYQQTPGQGLQFLFEYFSETQRNKGNFPGRFSGRQFSNSRSEMNVSTLELGDSALYLCAMYQRGGMGGELFFGEGSRLTVL.